The present TCR beta chain was sequenced within a study of blood T cells in healthy people across ages. A second PCR, run for roughly 7 to 11 cycles, used a sample-barcoded 5' primer plus a J-beta primer mix. Each cDNA molecule received a tag from a template-switch adaptor that had 12 random nucleotides. TCRdb processed the 5' RACE reads anew with MiXCR; each CDR3 protein has one entry. The table lists about 2 million distinct CDR3 sequences, around 50% of them singletons. V lost 3 bases and J 7 bases, leaving 19 bases between the germline ends. This CDR3 is built from 15 residues. The V gene's germline CDR1 is SGHVS and CDR2 FNYEAQ. In terms of origin and age, donors were healthy Caucasian individuals from Russia aged about 6 to 90. This clonotype appeared once. The antigen remains unidentified. Study-wide findings and caveats: Fewer expanded clones and more diversity marked long-lived versus aged donors.

This receptor was taken from a woman between 40 and 50 years old in good health. The source material was blood. The chain has TRBV7-6 and TRBJ2-7, with D maybe TRBD2 (6 bases). In nucleotides, the CDR3 is TGTGCCAGCAGCTTTAACAGCGGGCCGTACAATGAGCAGTACTTC. The encoded protein is CASSFNSGPYNEQYF.